These T cell receptor beta chains were read from a single sample in a study of CD4+ T cells in melanoma. Repertoires were generated with immunoSEQ multiplex PCR, while TCRdb's copy carries only in-frame clones and drops some. The data show about 55,000 clones, 60% to 75% seen once. The sequenced sample was tumor tissue. The receptors were gathered from a human donor with melanoma. Both conserved end residues are part of each CDR3.

CDR3	J	V
CASSVDGGGTYEQYF	TRBJ2-7	TRBV9
CASSLGGGEQYF	TRBJ2-7	TRBV11-3
CASSQGPPGQGYEQYF	TRBJ2-7	TRBV14
CASSLITPNTEAFF	TRBJ1-1	TRBV2
CASSVQGNNSPLHF	TRBJ1-6	TRBV9
CASSLWGGALDTQYF	TRBJ2-3	TRBV9
CASSLRRAPNTGELFF	TRBJ2-2	TRBV2
CASSGSEAGGLPWGTGELFF	TRBJ2-2	TRBV10-2
CASSDVGGSEETQYF	TRBJ2-5	TRBV6-1
CASRQGAFPSEQYF	TRBJ2-7	TRBV6-5
CASSPGTSGANVLTF	TRBJ2-6	TRBV19
CASIDDRIVYGYTF	TRBJ1-2	TRBV28
CASSPWGADSPLHF	TRBJ1-6	TRBV7-3
CASSHRAGTDTQYF	TRBJ2-3	TRBV28
CASSLRLERGVDNEQFF	TRBJ2-1	TRBV7-3
CASSLGAKGTEAFF	TRBJ1-1	TRBV5-8
CAWTGQGYEQYF	TRBJ2-7	TRBV30
CASSSAGGTGELFF	TRBJ2-2	TRBV6-4
CASSLAPTGGYGYTF	TRBJ1-2	TRBV11-1
CASSQRRGGPHNEQFF	TRBJ2-1	TRBV19
CASSLSSGAGNTIYF	TRBJ1-3	TRBV7-2
CASSPTGDSYGYTF	TRBJ1-2	TRBV4-2
CAVSEVAGEAFF	TRBJ1-1	TRBV10-3
CASSNPWTEIGPPLHF	TRBJ1-6	TRBV19
CASSKTDRQPQHF	TRBJ1-5	TRBV6-5
CASSLAGQGEKLFF	TRBJ1-4	TRBV28
CASSYGGGNQPQHF	TRBJ1-5	TRBV7-2
CASTGLGNQPQHF	TRBJ1-5	TRBV7-9
CASSLGGQVGEKLFF	TRBJ1-4	TRBV7-2
CASRTGHSYEQYF	TRBJ2-7	TRBV28
CASSLTGTGLYEQYF	TRBJ2-7	TRBV7-3
CASSLGQGNYEQYF	TRBJ2-7	TRBV5-1
CASTGSGDGTDTQYF	TRBJ2-3	TRBV28
CASSTGGGDTEAFF	TRBJ1-1	TRBV9
CASGVSTYEQYF	TRBJ2-7	TRBV2
CASSGDSEQETQYF	TRBJ2-5	TRBV13
CASSQGALAGSTEAFF	TRBJ1-1	TRBV27